Shown below are 10 T cell receptor beta chains from a single sample sequenced in a study of shared clonotypes between healthy human individuals. Only in-frame clones appear in the TCRdb table, and some are missing; sequencing was by immunoSEQ multiplex PCR. The data show around 2.1 million clones, more than 90% seen once. Sequences were obtained from naive CD4+ T cells sorted from blood. Subset: CD45RA+ positively selected. The origin of the receptors is a man aged 18 to 29 in good health.

This clone showed up just once. The chain recombines TRBV9 with TRBJ2-3; a weak D match, TRBD2 (6 bases). This CDR3 is 15 amino acids long. Trimming left V 4 bases short and J 2 bases short, with 14 bases between. Germline V gene sequence: CDR1 SGDLS, CDR2 YYNGEE. The DNA of the CDR3 is TGTGCCAGCAGCTTGGGGACTGGATACACAGATACGCAGTATTTT. This codes for CASSLGTGYTDTQYF.

The rearrangement uses TRBV6-1 and TRBJ1-4; 8 bases match TRBD1. V lost 5 bases to trimming and J lost 5 bases; unmatched junction nucleotides: 4. Germline CDR1 is MNHNS and CDR2 is SASEGT. CDR3 length: 14 amino acids. The CDR3 here is CASSFQGANEKLFF. CDR3 nucleotides: TGTGCCAGCAGTTTTCAGGGGGCGAATGAAAAACTGTTTTTT.

The V gene is TRBV6-1, the J gene TRBJ2-7; the D call may be TRBD1 or TRBD2 (5 bases each). The CDR3 has 15 amino acids. V lost 5 bases and J lost 3, with 17 bases in between. CDR1 and CDR2 (germline): MNHNS, SASEGT. This chain's CDR3 is CASSPRPGAFYEQYF. As DNA, the CDR3 is TGTGCCAGCAGTCCTCGCCCCGGGGCCTTCTACGAGCAGTACTTC.

The CDR3 sequence is CAWSHMTGAGEKLFF. DNA for the CDR3: TGTGCCTGGAGCCACATGACGGGGGCTGGAGAAAAACTGTTTTTT. The rearrangement links TRBV30 to TRBJ1-4; weak D call: TRBD1 (6 bases). Germline assignment: CDR1 GTSNPN and CDR2 SVGIG (reference sequence). V was trimmed by 3 bases and J by 8 bases, leaving 19 bases between them. The CDR3 contains 15 residues.

To note about this clone: This same CDR3 is encoded by further DNA sequences in the sample. This chain uses TRBV19 with TRBJ2-7, with 8 bases identical to TRBD1. The CDR3 totals 12 residues. Looked up from germline, CDR1 is LNHDA and CDR2 is SQIVND (reference sequence). With V trimmed by 10 bases and J by 1 base, 3 bases remained unmatched. The CDR3 bases are TGTGCCACCCGGGACAGGTCCTACGAGCAGTACTTC. The encoded protein is CATRDRSYEQYF. Combining the CDR3 with reference TRBV19 and TRBJ2-7 gives the whole variable domain DGGITQSPKYLFRKEGQNVTLSCEQNLNHDAMYWYRQDPGQGLRLIYYSQIVNDFQKGDIAEGYSVSREKKESFPLTVTSAQKNPTAFYLCATRDRSYEQYFGPGTRLTVT.

CDR3 DNA sequence: TGTGCCAGCAGCTTGGGGGATCTGGGAGATACGCAGTATTTT. Residues: CASSLGDLGDTQYF. The chain recombines TRBV5-6 with TRBJ2-3, with D unresolved. Germline values: CDR1 SGHDT, CDR2 YYEEEE. The germline V and J ends were trimmed by 0 bases and 5 bases, with 10 bases remaining between them. There are 14 residues in the CDR3.

The CDR3 spells CASKYRGAKEETQYF. CDR3 in DNA: TGCGCCAGCAAGTACAGGGGGGCTAAGGAAGAGACCCAGTACTTC. This chain uses TRBV5-1 with TRBJ2-5, with 8 nucleotides matching TRBD1. V was pared by 6 bases and J by 3 bases, with 10 bases of the junction left unmatched. CDR3 length: 15 amino acids. In germline, CDR1 is SGHRS, CDR2 YFSETQ.

The CDR3 spells CASSQYTSPGTSGGSYNEQFF. The CDR3 coding sequence is TGTGCCAGCAGCCAATATACATCGCCCGGGACTAGCGGGGGCTCCTACAATGAGCAGTTCTTC. V is TRBV4-2 and J is TRBJ2-1; 14 bases are a match to TRBD2. Germline V gene data show CDR1 as LGHNA and CDR2 as YNFKEQ. With V trimmed by 2 bases and J by 0 bases, 12 bases remained unmatched. This CDR3 region has 21 residues.

The gene calls are TRBV7-9 and TRBJ2-3; 7 bases map to TRBD2. Germline V gives CDR1 SEHNR, CDR2 FQNEAQ (reference sequence). V lost 3 bases and J lost 5; bases outside the gene matches: 8. CDR3 length: 15 amino acids. CDR3 loop: CASSLVAGVGDTQYF. The CDR3 DNA sequence: TGTGCCAGCAGCTTGGTCGCGGGGGTTGGAGATACGCAGTATTTT.

This sequence joins TRBV10-3 and TRBJ1-4, with TRBD1 matching over 9 bases. V lost 10 bases to trimming and J lost 6 bases; unmatched junction nucleotides: 6. CDR3 length: 13 residues. Germline-derived CDR1 and CDR2 are ENHRY and SYGVKD. CDR3 protein: CATAGTGYEKLFF. The CDR3 coding sequence is TGTGCCACCGCCGGGACAGGGTATGAAAAACTGTTTTTT.